These 30 T cell receptor beta chains share one sample of origin, sequenced in a study of T cell changes during pregnancy in multiple sclerosis (dated by TCRdb to the late 2010s). The library was made by the immunoSEQ multiplex PCR assay. Drawn from immuneACCESS, this table holds only the in-frame rearrangements with V and J called that TCRdb kept. Clones are partly lost; checked studies trace under half to an unresolved V gene and leave the rest unexplained. The sample data list about 59,000 clones, and over 85% of these were observed just once. The biggest ten clones account for roughly 0.35% of the sample. This sample comprised CD4+ T cells from peripheral blood mononuclear cells, obtained before pregnancy. The source is a female donor with multiple sclerosis, enrolled in a pregnancy study.

This chain joins TRBV4-2 and TRBJ2-2; D unresolved. The CDR3 is made up of 12 amino acids. V lost 4 bases and J 6 bases, leaving 6 bases between the germline ends. Germline V CDR1 and CDR2: LGHNA, YNFKEQ. The CDR3, as DNA: TGTGCCAGCAGCCCCCTATCCGGGGAGCTGTTTTTT. It yields the protein CASSPLSGELFF.

This clone occurred once. This sequence joins TRBV7-3 and TRBJ2-1; TRBD2 matches 8 bases. The CDR3 is 16 amino acids. The germline gives CDR1 SGHTA, CDR2 FQGTGA. Trimming at V came to 6 bases and at J to 5 bases, leaving 12 bases not matched to a gene. As DNA, the CDR3 is TGTGCCAGCAGTCAGCTCCCGGGACTAGTTAACAATGAGCAGTTCTTC. It yields the protein CASSQLPGLVNNEQFF.

V gene TRBV15 combines with J gene TRBJ2-5, with D tentatively TRBD2 (5 bases). The germline CDR1 and CDR2 sequences are LNHNV and YYDKDF (reference sequence). This CDR3 is built from 14 residues. V lost 0 bases and J 4 bases, leaving 9 bases between the germline ends. CDR3 residues: CATSRDVGVETQYF. The CDR3 DNA reads TGTGCCACCAGCAGAGATGTCGGGGTAGAGACCCAGTACTTC.

The rearrangement uses TRBV30 and TRBJ2-5, with a tentative D call TRBD2 (6 bases). The germline CDR1 and CDR2 sequences are GTSNPN and SVGIG (reference sequence). Deletions cut 0 bases from V and 2 bases from J, with 7 bases between. The CDR3 is made up of 13 amino acids. The chain's CDR3 is CAWSVGGQETQYF. In nucleotides, the CDR3 is TGTGCCTGGAGTGTTGGAGGGCAAGAGACCCAGTACTTC.

The chain joins TRBV2 to TRBJ2-1; TRBD2 aligns across 13 bases. The CDR3 extends over 16 amino acids. V was pared by 2 bases and J by 7 bases, with 5 bases of the junction left unmatched. CDR1 and CDR2 from the germline V gene are SNHLY and FYNNEI. The CDR3 region is CASSEPGLAGNNEQFF. The CDR3, as DNA: TGTGCCAGCAGTGAACCGGGACTAGCGGGAAATAATGAGCAGTTCTTC.

The V and J genes are TRBV5-1 and TRBJ2-4; unclear D gene. The CDR3 is 17 amino acids. The V and J ends lost 4 bases and 2 bases respectively, with 19 bases between them. CDR1 is SGHRS and CDR2 is YFSETQ in the germline V gene. DNA of the CDR3: TGCGCCAGCAGCCCCCCTGTTTCGAGCGCAACCAAAAACATTCAGTACTTC. Encoded protein: CASSPPVSSATKNIQYF.

The chain uses TRBV7-2 and TRBJ1-5; 7 bases line up with TRBD1. Trimming removed 5 bases from V and 4 bases from J; junction bases left unmatched: 8. Germline V gene lookup returns CDR1 SGHTA and CDR2 FQGNSA. This CDR3 is 15 amino acids long. CDR3 region: CASSLTGTENQPQHF. In DNA, the CDR3 is TGTGCCAGCAGCCTGACCGGGACAGAGAATCAGCCCCAGCATTTT.

The CDR3 loop reads CASSMTSGRRTDTQYF. The CDR3 DNA is TGTGCCAGTAGTATGACTAGCGGGAGGAGAACAGATACGCAGTATTTT. The J gene is TRBJ2-3, the V gene TRBV19; 13 positions match TRBD2. Per germline, CDR1 LNHDA and CDR2 SQIVND (reference sequence). V gave up 3 bases and J gave up 3 bases; unmatched junction bases: 3. The CDR3 is 16 amino acids.

This rearrangement joins TRBV28 to TRBJ2-1; 11 bases match TRBD1. The ends lost 5 bases at V and 11 bases at J; junction bases unmatched: 11. The CDR3 contains 15 residues. Germline V gene data show CDR1 as MDHEN and CDR2 as SYDVKM. The CDR3 nucleotides read TGTGCCAGCAGTGCGAGGGCCGGGACAGGGGGGCAGCAGTTCTTC. This encodes CASSARAGTGGQQFF.

V usage is TRBV2 and J usage is TRBJ2-1; 15 positions match TRBD2. Germline V gene sequence: CDR1 SNHLY, CDR2 FYNNEI. The CDR3 loop spans 20 amino acids. With V trimmed by 0 bases and J by 0 bases, 6 bases remained unmatched. CDR3 nucleotides: TGTGCCAGCAGTGAAGCGTTGGGACTAGCGGGAGGTTACTCCTACAATGAGCAGTTCTTC. Translation gives CASSEALGLAGGYSYNEQFF.

The chain links TRBV27 to TRBJ2-2; D not certain. Between the trimmed V and J ends, which lost 5 bases and 5 bases, there was a span of 15 bases. The CDR3 covers 15 residues. Germline V gene sequence: CDR1 MNHEY, CDR2 SMNVEV (reference sequence). CDR3 DNA: TGTGCCAGCAGTCCAGGAATAGGATTTACCGGGGAGCTGTTTTTT. It translates to CASSPGIGFTGELFF.

The gene calls are TRBV2 and TRBJ1-2, with a tentative D call TRBD1 (5 bases). Trimming removed 6 bases at V and 3 bases at J, with 14 bases between. The CDR3 loop spans 14 amino acids. Germline loops: CDR1 SNHLY, CDR2 FYNNEI. In DNA, the CDR3 is TGTGCCAGCAGCCCTCTACAGGAGCACTATGGCTACACCTTC. Translating gives CASSPLQEHYGYTF.

The chain carries TRBV4-3 and TRBJ1-1; D uncertain. V lost 0 bases and J lost 4, with 9 bases in between. The germline gives CDR1 LGHNA, CDR2 YSLEER. The CDR3 sequence is 14 residues long. CDR3 DNA: TGCGCCAGCAGCCAAGAACGGGGTGGCACTGAAGCTTTCTTT. Translation gives CASSQERGGTEAFF.

The V gene is TRBV7-8, the J gene TRBJ2-3, with a possible D match to TRBD1 (6 bases). The germline V gene has CDR1 SGHVS and CDR2 FQNEAQ. The CDR3 is made up of 17 amino acids. Between the trimmed V and J ends, which lost 4 bases and 0 bases, there was a span of 17 bases. DNA of the CDR3: TGTGCCAGCAGCTCGACACTGGACAGACCTAGCACAGATACGCAGTATTTT. As protein: CASSSTLDRPSTDTQYF. The full variable domain, rest sourced from reference TRBV7-8 and TRBJ2-3, is GAGVSQSPRYKVAKRGQDVALRCDPISGHVSLFWYQQALGQGPEFLTYFQNEAQLDKSGLPSDRFFAERPEGSVSTLKIQRTQQEDSAVYLCASSSTLDRPSTDTQYFGPGTRLTVL.

In DNA, the CDR3 is TGTGCCATCAGTGAGGGGACAGGGAGGGGCACCGGGGAGCTGTTTTTT. Residues: CAISEGTGRGTGELFF. The J gene is TRBJ2-2, the V gene TRBV10-3, with 9 bases lining up with TRBD1. J gave up 4 bases and V 2 bases, and 5 bases lay outside the gene matches. CDR1 ENHRY and CDR2 SYGVKD come from the germline V gene. The CDR3 is 16 amino acids.

Remarks on this clone: Germline is not matched at one junction end, which may reflect a read error. The V and J genes are TRBV7-9 and TRBJ1-1; 9 nucleotides line up with TRBD1. CDR3 size: 14 residues. Germline V gene sequence: CDR1 SEHNR, CDR2 FQNEAQ (reference sequence). In DNA form, the CDR3 reads TGTACCAGCAGCCCGGACAGGGGAGACACTGAAGCTTTCTTT. Protein sequence: CTSSPDRGDTEAFF.

The genes are TRBV7-3 and TRBJ2-5; TRBD2 matches at 7 bases. CDR1 and CDR2 from the germline V gene are SGHTA and FQGTGA. V lost 0 bases, J lost 2 bases, and 3 bases stayed unmatched. The CDR3 extends over 15 amino acids. CDR3 sequence: CASSLTLARQETQYF. The CDR3 nucleotides read TGTGCCAGCAGCTTAACACTAGCGAGACAAGAGACCCAGTACTTC.

V gene TRBV29-1 combines with J gene TRBJ2-5, with a possible D match to TRBD1 (5 bases). The CDR3 has 11 residues. Trimming took off 5 bases at V and 5 bases at J, with 9 bases between the two ends. The germline CDR1 and CDR2 sequences are SQVTM and ANQGSEA. The CDR3 sequence is CSVSGLETQYF. DNA for the CDR3: TGCAGCGTTTCAGGGTTGGAGACCCAGTACTTC.

The chain combines TRBV2 with TRBJ2-1; possibly TRBD2 for D (6 bases). Germline V lookup: CDR1 SNHLY, CDR2 FYNNEI. Trimming removed 7 bases from V and 5 bases from J, with 12 bases in between. The CDR3 extends over 13 amino acids. The DNA for the CDR3 is TGTGCCAGCAATATACGCGGGGACAATGAGCAGTTCTTC. Translation gives CASNIRGDNEQFF.

This chain connects TRBV7-9 to TRBJ2-6; D is possibly TRBD2 (7 bases). This CDR3 comprises 18 residues. The V gene lost 2 bases and the J gene lost 4 bases, with 18 bases spanning the gap. Germline V gene sequence: CDR1 SEHNR, CDR2 FQNEAQ (reference sequence). This chain's CDR3 is CASSLYAGRGHGANVLTF. For the CDR3, the DNA is TGTGCCAGCAGCTTATATGCAGGGAGGGGACACGGGGCCAACGTCCTGACTTTC.

The genes are TRBV7-8 and TRBJ2-1; 11 bases line up with TRBD2. Germline V gives CDR1 SGHVS, CDR2 FQNEAQ. The CDR3 sequence is 13 residues long. The V gene end was trimmed by 8 bases and the J gene end by 9 bases; junction bases not matched to a gene: 6. The CDR3 DNA follows: TGTGCCAGCTTAGCGGGAGGGCCTGGTGAGCAGTTCTTC. Translated, it gives CASLAGGPGEQFF.

This clone was seen a single time. The chain carries TRBV7-3 and TRBJ2-1; TRBD1 matches 10 bases. V shed 4 bases, J shed 10 bases, and the junction held 10 bases outside the gene matches. CDR3 size: 15 residues. The germline V gene has CDR1 SGHTA and CDR2 FQGTGA. In DNA, the CDR3 is TGTGCCAGCAGCTCCGGCGGGACAGGGGTGTGGGAGCAGTTCTTC. It translates to CASSSGGTGVWEQFF.

This clone has just one count. In DNA, the CDR3 is TGTGCCAGTAGTCTAGCGCTAAACTCCTACGAGCAGTACTTC. Translation: CASSLALNSYEQYF. The rearrangement links TRBV19 to TRBJ2-7; maybe TRBD2 (6 bases). The V end lost 5 bases, the J end lost 0 bases, and 11 bases lay between the germline ends. Germline V lookup: CDR1 LNHDA, CDR2 SQIVND (reference sequence). The CDR3 has 14 residues.

The rearrangement joins TRBV27 to TRBJ1-2; 8 bases fit TRBD1. The V segment lost 4 bases and the J segment 4 bases; nucleotides outside the gene matches: 8. The CDR3 sequence is 15 residues long. Germline CDR1 reads MNHEY; CDR2 reads SMNVEV (reference sequence). As DNA, the CDR3 is TGTGCCAGCAGTTCAGCCAGGGGGCTCGGCTATGGCTACACCTTC. It yields the protein CASSSARGLGYGYTF.

The J gene is TRBJ2-5, the V gene TRBV14; D is undetermined. Trimming took off 2 bases at V and 0 bases at J, with 4 bases between the two ends. The CDR3 loop spans 13 amino acids. Germline-derived CDR1 and CDR2 are SGHDN and FVKESK. CDR3 in amino acids: CASSQRYQETQYF. CDR3 nucleotides: TGTGCCAGCAGCCAACGGTACCAAGAGACCCAGTACTTC.

CDR3 DNA: TGTGCCAGCAGCCTAATAAAAGGAAACACCATATATTTT. Translating gives CASSLIKGNTIYF. The rearrangement joins TRBV7-2 to TRBJ1-3; no clear D gene. CDR1 and CDR2 (germline): SGHTA, FQGNSA. The germline V and J ends were trimmed by 5 bases and 4 bases, with 9 bases remaining between them. The CDR3 has 13 amino acids.

The V and J genes are TRBV9 and TRBJ2-3; 13 bases line up with TRBD2. Unmatched junction bases numbered 8, after V lost 4 bases and J lost 3 bases. Germline values: CDR1 SGDLS, CDR2 YYNGEE. There are 17 residues in the CDR3. CDR3 sequence: CASSRTSGSPRTDTQYF. The CDR3 DNA follows: TGTGCCAGCAGCAGGACTAGCGGGAGCCCTAGGACAGATACGCAGTATTTT.

The chain employs TRBV7-2 and TRBJ2-2, with 7 positions matching TRBD1. The CDR3 consists of 14 residues. Germline trimming cut 5 bases from V and 4 bases from J; bases unmatched to any gene: 4. CDR1 is SGHTA, CDR2 FQGNSA, per germline. CDR3 in amino acids: CASSRQGPTGELFF. The DNA of the CDR3 is TGTGCCAGCAGCCGACAGGGCCCCACCGGGGAGCTGTTTTTT.

The V gene is TRBV18, the J gene TRBJ1-3; 9 nucleotides agree with TRBD1. The germline V gene has CDR1 KGHSH and CDR2 LQKENI. Trimming took 3 bases from V and 4 from J; bases not matched to a gene: 10. This CDR3 is 17 amino acids long. The CDR3 coding sequence is TGTGCCAGCTCACCCCTTCAACAGGGGGCTGTAGGAAACACCATATATTTT. Encoded protein: CASSPLQQGAVGNTIYF.

The chain combines TRBV4-3 with TRBJ1-2, with no clear D. CDR3 length: 18 amino acids. Trimming pared 1 base from V and 5 bases from J, leaving 23 bases between. CDR1 is LGHNA and CDR2 is YSLEER in the germline V gene. The CDR3 DNA reads as TGCGCCAGCAGCCAAGGCTCCGGGCCTAATCTGCGGGAGTATGGCTACACCTTC. It encodes CASSQGSGPNLREYGYTF.